The clone carrying this T cell receptor beta chain has at least ten counts. Its antigen is currently unknown. For TCR beta, libraries came from iRepertoire HTBI primers and Arm-PCR of CDR3 regions. TCRdb re-called the multiplex PCR reads through MiXCR, storing one row per CDR3 protein. The sample records about 470,000 distinct CDR3 sequences, approximately 15% being singletons. The sample's time point: newly diagnosed GD, antithyroid drugs for less than 3 months. RNA isolated from PBMCs was used to make the TCR library. The sample comes from a study of regulatory T cells in long-lasting Graves disease. Study-wide results and limits: There was favoring of TRBV28, TRBJ1-2 and TRBJ2-5 in persistent disease.

The germline V gene has CDR1 SGHTA and CDR2 FQGTGA. The CDR3 is 16 amino acids. The V segment lost 5 bases and the J segment 8 bases; nucleotides outside the gene matches: 8. A further study also used this sample, focusing on T cells in Graves' hyperthyroidism and ophthalmopathy.

This clonotype originated in a woman aged 25 to 39 with Graves disease. The sequenced sample was peripheral blood mononuclear cells (PBMCs), obtained at new diagnosis, from a patient treated with antithyroid drugs. This chain uses TRBV7-3 with TRBJ2-1, with 14 nucleotides matching TRBD2. The chain's CDR3 is CASSLTGTSGSYEQFF. Written as DNA, the CDR3 is TGTGCCAGCAGCCTCACCGGGACTAGCGGGAGCTATGAGCAGTTCTTC.